The entry that follows covers one TCR beta chain sequence. Its target is not known. This sample was taken from a study of T cells after yellow fever vaccination. Study observations and caveats: Reappearance after the booster was observed for most primary-vaccination clones (about 97% CD4, just over 85% CD8).

TCRdb processed the 5' RACE reads anew with MiXCR; each CDR3 protein has one entry. This sample has about 220,000 distinct CDR3 sequences, with 3% to 4% found just once. This CDR3 region has 18 residues. From germline, CDR1 is MGHRA and CDR2 YSYEKL. Trimming took 4 bases from V and 2 from J, leaving 21 bases between them. The TCR comes from a young man who received the YFV17D yellow fever vaccine. The rearrangement joins TRBV4-1 to TRBJ2-1; D perhaps matches TRBD1 (7 bases). The material sequenced was CD4+ T cells sorted from PBMCs, taken 10 days after the yellow fever booster vaccination. CDR3 sequence reads: CASSRRQGGLEAYNEQFF. In DNA form, the CDR3 reads TGCGCCAGCAGCCGCCGACAGGGAGGCCTAGAGGCCTACAATGAGCAGTTCTTC.